This T cell receptor (beta chain) comes out of a study of shared clonotypes between healthy human individuals. As regards this clone: Its antigen remains unidentified.

Method: immunoSEQ multiplex PCR; TCRdb's copy keeps in-frame clones and lacks some. Of 780,000 or so clones listed, roughly two thirds are singletons. CDR3 size: 14 residues. Germline CDR1 SGHNT, CDR2 YENEEA. V was shortened by 8 bases and J by 7 bases, with 18 bases between the two germline ends. Whole-study results and caveats: Relative to their counterparts shared across all four donors, non-shared clonotypes exhibited diminished generation probabilities.

Sequencing was carried out using memory CD4+ T cells sorted from blood. Documented subset: CD45RA-negative fraction. The chain links TRBV11-3 to TRBJ2-1, with D maybe TRBD2 (6 bases). This TCR came from a woman aged 25 to 39 in good health. CDR3 residues: CASDDSRSGNEQFF. The CDR3 DNA reads TGTGCCAGCGACGACTCCCGGAGCGGGAATGAGCAGTTCTTC.